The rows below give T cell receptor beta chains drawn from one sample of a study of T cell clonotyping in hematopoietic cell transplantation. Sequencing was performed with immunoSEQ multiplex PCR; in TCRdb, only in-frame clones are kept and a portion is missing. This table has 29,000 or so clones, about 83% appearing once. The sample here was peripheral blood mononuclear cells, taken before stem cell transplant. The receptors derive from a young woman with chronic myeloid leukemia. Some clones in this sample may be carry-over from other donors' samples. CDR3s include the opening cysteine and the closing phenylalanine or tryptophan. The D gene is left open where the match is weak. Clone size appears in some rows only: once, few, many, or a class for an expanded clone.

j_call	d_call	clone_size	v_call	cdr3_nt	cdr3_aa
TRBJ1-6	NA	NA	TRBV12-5	TGTGCTAGTGGAAACCCGGGGGCGGCGCCCACCTCCTATAATTCACCCCTCCACTTT	CASGNPGAAPTSYNSPLHF
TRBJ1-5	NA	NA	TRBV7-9	TGTGCCAGCAGCGCCGGGGGCAGCGGCCGGGGTCAGCCCCAGCATTTT	CASSAGGSGRGQPQHF
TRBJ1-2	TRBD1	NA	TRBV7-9	TGTGCCAGCAGCCCCGGGGACAGGGGACGTCACACCTTC	CASSPGDRGRHTF
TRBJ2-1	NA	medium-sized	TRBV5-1	TGCGCCAGCAGCTCTGACCCAAGCTCCTACAATGAGCAGTTCTTC	CASSSDPSSYNEQFF
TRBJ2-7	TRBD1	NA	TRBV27	TGTGCCAGCAGTTCGTCGACCTCGGGACAGGGGGGATACGAGCAGTACTTC	CASSSSTSGQGGYEQYF
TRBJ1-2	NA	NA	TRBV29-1	TGCAGCGTTGGAAGGGACGGGGATGGAGGCTACACCTTC	CSVGRDGDGGYTF
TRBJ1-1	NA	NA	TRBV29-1	TGCAGCGTCGCCCCCGCTGAAGCTTTCTTT	CSVAPAEAFF
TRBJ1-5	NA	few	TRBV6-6	TGTGCCAGCAACCGGCAGGGTCATCAGCCCCAGCATTTT	CASNRQGHQPQHF
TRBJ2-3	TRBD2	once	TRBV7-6	TGTGCCAGCAGCTTATCCCCCAGGACTAGCGGGGGGTACAGCACAGATACGCAGTATTTT	CASSLSPRTSGGYSTDTQYF
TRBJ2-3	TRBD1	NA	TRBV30	TGTGCCTGGAACAGGGGAAACAACCAAGATACGCAGTATTTT	CAWNRGNNQDTQYF
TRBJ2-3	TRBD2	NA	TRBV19	TGTGCCAGTAGTTCCCATCCGACTAGCGGGGGACTCAGCACAGATACGCAGTATTTT	CASSSHPTSGGLSTDTQYF
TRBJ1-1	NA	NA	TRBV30	TGTGCCTGGATTAGATCTTTCTTT	CAWIRSFF
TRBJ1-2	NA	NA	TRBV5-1	TGCGCCAGCAGCTTGGCCCCGGGGAACTATGGCTACACCTTC	CASSLAPGNYGYTF
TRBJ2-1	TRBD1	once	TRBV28	TGTGCCAGCAGTTCAAGTTCCGGGACAGGAGCCTACAATGAGCAGTTCTTC	CASSSSSGTGAYNEQFF
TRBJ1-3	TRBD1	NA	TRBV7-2	TGTGCCAGCAGCTTCCAGATTGACAGGGAAAGAAACACCATATATTTT	CASSFQIDRERNTIYF
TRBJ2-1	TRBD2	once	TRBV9	TGTGCCAGCAGCGTAGCTCAAGGACTAGGGGTTGGCTCCTCCTACAATGAGCAGTTCTTC	CASSVAQGLGVGSSYNEQFF
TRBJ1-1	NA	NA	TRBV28	TGTGCCAGCAGTTTAGGCCAGGGAAGAACTGAAGCTTTCTTT	CASSLGQGRTEAFF
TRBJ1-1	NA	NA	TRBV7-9	TGTGCCAGCAGCATCGGCGGGTACACTGAAGCTTTCTTT	CASSIGGYTEAFF
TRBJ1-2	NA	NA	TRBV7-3	TGTGCCAGCGGAAACGTTGGAGGGGGCTACACCTTC	CASGNVGGGYTF
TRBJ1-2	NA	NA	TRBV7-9	TGTGCCAGCAGCTTAGCCGGTTCGGGGGGGGATGGCTACACCTTC	CASSLAGSGGDGYTF
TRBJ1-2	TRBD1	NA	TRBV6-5	TGTGCCAGCAGTCCTACCGGGACAGCACTCTATGGCTACACCTTC	CASSPTGTALYGYTF
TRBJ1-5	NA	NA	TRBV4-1	TGCGCCAGCAGCCAAGGATACCACTGGGGCAATCAGCCCCAGCATTTT	CASSQGYHWGNQPQHF
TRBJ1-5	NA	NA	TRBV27	TGTGCCAGCAGTTCCAGGACATCTAGCAATCAGCCCCAGCATTTT	CASSSRTSSNQPQHF
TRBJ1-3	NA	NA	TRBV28	TGTGCCAGCCTCCTCGGGGGAGCTGGAAACACCATATATTTT	CASLLGGAGNTIYF